These 2 T cell receptor beta chains were sequenced from one sample in a study of blood T cell repertoires in COVID-19. Here immunoSEQ multiplex PCR was the method, and the copy in TCRdb shows in-frame clones only, minus some. This sample has approximately 240,000 clones, with approximately 79% found just once. The sample was peripheral blood. Source of these receptors: a woman of 80 years or more with active or convalescent COVID-19.

V and J are TRBV29-1 and TRBJ2-5, with 7 bases identical to TRBD1. The CDR3 sequence is 13 residues long. The V and J ends lost 3 bases and 4 bases, in that order; junction bases with no gene match: 5. Germline assignment: CDR1 SQVTM and CDR2 ANQGSEA. The CDR3 is CSVEATGAETQYF. DNA for the CDR3: TGCAGCGTTGAGGCTACAGGGGCAGAGACCCAGTACTTC. Combining the CDR3 with reference TRBV29-1 and TRBJ2-5 gives the whole variable domain SAVISQKPSRDICQRGTSLTIQCQVDSQVTMMFWYRQQPGQSLTLIATANQGSEATYESGFVIDKFPISRPNLTFSTLTVSNMSPEDSSIYLCSVEATGAETQYFGPGTRLLVL.

This chain joins TRBV27 and TRBJ1-2, with 7 nucleotides matching TRBD1. The CDR3 loop spans 15 amino acids. CDR1 and CDR2 (germline): MNHEY, SMNVEV (reference sequence). The V gene end was trimmed by 6 bases and the J gene end by 4 bases; junction bases not matched to a gene: 11. The CDR3 DNA sequence: TGTGCCAGCAGCCCAGAGGGACAGAAGTTCTATGGCTACACCTTC. This translates into CASSPEGQKFYGYTF.